This record covers a single T cell receptor (beta chain). Its antigen is as yet unknown. These data belong to a study of T cell responses to AZD1222 COVID-19 vaccine. The table came from immunoSEQ multiplex PCR; TCRdb's copy has only in-frame clones and leaves some out. Among about 110,000 clones listed, under 95% were seen once. Points from the study as a whole: Among the donors, most were white British and more were female, and clonal diversity was possibly underestimated. Only a handful of AZD1222 recipients were seropositive at baseline.

V shed 4 bases and J 8 bases; nucleotides not matched to a gene: 12. This CDR3 comprises 15 residues. From germline, CDR1 is MNHEY and CDR2 SMNVEV (reference sequence). The sample here was peripheral blood, taken on day 0 of AZD1222 vaccination. The rearrangement joins TRBV27 to TRBJ1-2; 8 bases align to TRBD1. This TCR was recovered from an adult in good health. The chain's CDR3 is CASSSPGTGREGYTF. DNA for the CDR3: TGTGCCAGCAGTTCTCCCGGGACAGGAAGAGAGGGCTACACCTTC.